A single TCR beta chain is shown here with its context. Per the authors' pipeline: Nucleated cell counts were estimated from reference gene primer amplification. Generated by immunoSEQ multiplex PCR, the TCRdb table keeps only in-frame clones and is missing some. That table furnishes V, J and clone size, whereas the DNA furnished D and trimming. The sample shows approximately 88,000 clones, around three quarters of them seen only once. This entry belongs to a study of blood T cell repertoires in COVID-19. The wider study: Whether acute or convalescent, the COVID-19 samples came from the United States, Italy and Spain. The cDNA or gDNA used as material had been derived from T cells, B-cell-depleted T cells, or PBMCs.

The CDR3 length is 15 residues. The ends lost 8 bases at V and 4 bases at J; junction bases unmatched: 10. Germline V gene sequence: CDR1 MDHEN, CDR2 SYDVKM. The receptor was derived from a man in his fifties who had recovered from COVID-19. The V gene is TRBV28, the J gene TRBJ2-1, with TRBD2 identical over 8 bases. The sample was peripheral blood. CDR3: CASLERGKVYNEQFF. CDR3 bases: TGTGCCAGCCTGGAGCGGGGGAAAGTTTACAATGAGCAGTTCTTC.